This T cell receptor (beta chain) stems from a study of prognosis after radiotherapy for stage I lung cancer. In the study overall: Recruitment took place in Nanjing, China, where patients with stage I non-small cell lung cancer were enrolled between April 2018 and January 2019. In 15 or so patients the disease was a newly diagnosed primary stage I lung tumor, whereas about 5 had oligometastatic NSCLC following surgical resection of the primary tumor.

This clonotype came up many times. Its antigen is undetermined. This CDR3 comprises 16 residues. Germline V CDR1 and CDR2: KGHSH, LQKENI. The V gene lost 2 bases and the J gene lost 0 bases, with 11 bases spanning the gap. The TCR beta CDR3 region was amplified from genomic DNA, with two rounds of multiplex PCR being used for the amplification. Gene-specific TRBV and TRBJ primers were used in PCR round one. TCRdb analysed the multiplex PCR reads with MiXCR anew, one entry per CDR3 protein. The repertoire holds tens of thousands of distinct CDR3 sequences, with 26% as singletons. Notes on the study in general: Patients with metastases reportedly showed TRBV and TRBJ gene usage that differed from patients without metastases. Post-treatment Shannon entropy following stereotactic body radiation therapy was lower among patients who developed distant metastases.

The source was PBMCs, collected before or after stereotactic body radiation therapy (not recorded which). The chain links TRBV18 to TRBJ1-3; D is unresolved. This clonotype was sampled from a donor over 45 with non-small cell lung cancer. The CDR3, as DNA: TGTGCCAGCTCACCAGGTCTCGTGAGCTCTGGAAACACCATATATTTT. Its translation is CASSPGLVSSGNTIYF. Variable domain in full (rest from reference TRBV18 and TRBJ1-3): NAGVMQNPRHLVRRRGQEARLRCSPMKGHSHVYWYRQLPEEGLKFMVYLQKENIIDESGMPKERFSAEFPKEGPSILRIQQVVRGDSAAYFCASSPGLVSSGNTIYFGEGSWLTVV.